The entry below gives a single T cell receptor beta chain sequence along with its context. The antigen is unknown. Between the trimmed V and J ends, which lost 5 bases and 2 bases, there was a span of 13 bases. The CDR3 sequence is 14 residues long. In germline, CDR1 is MDHEN, CDR2 SYDVKM. Method: immunoSEQ multiplex PCR; TCRdb's copy keeps in-frame clones and lacks some. Here the sample spans approximately 150,000 clones, 88% being singletons. The data derive from a study of T cell responses to AZD1222 COVID-19 vaccine. Study-wide results and caveats: The donor cohort was predominantly white British with a female majority, and clonal diversity may have been underestimated.

This receptor was identified in an adult who received the MenACWY meningococcal vaccine as a control. The genes are TRBV28 and TRBJ2-7; perhaps TRBD1 as D (6 bases). Source: peripheral blood, taken 28 days after the second dose of the MenACWY control vaccine. The CDR3 region is CASSIQTGAYEQYF. DNA for the CDR3: TGTGCCAGCAGTATTCAGACAGGCGCCTACGAGCAGTACTTC.